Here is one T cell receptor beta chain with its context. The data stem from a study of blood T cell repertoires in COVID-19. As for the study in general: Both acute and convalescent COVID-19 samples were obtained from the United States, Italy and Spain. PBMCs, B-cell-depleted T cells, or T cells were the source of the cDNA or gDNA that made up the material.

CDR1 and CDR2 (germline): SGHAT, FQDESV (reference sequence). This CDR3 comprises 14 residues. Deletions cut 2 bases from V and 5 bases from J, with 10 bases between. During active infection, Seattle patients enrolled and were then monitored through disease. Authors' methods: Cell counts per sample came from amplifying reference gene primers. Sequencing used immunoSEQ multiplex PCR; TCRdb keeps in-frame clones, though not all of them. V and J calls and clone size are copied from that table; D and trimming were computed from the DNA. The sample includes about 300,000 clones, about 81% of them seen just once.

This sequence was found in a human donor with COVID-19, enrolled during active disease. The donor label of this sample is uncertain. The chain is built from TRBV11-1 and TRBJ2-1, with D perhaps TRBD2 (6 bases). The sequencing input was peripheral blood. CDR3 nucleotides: TGTGCCAGCAGCTTATGGCGGGATAACAATGAGCAGTTCTTC. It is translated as CASSLWRDNNEQFF.